The rows below give T cell receptor beta chains drawn from one sample of a study of cytomegalovirus exposure and HLA in healthy donors. Data came from immunoSEQ multiplex PCR; TCRdb stores just in-frame clones and leaves some out. The sample lists roughly 73,000 clones, 65% to 85% seen once, with under 15% in the top ten. Sample: PBMCs. The receptors originated from a man in his 70s in good health and CMV-seronegative. Both conserved end residues are part of each CDR3. The D gene is left open where the match is weak. The size entry is marked missing in some rows and otherwise reads once, few, many or a size class.

size: -
D: -
J: TRBJ2-3
V: TRBV5-1
DNA: TGCGCCAGCAGCCTCGAGACAGGACAAGGTGCAGATACGCAGTATTTT
CDR3: CASSLETGQGADTQYF

size: -
D: TRBD2
J: TRBJ2-3
V: TRBV5-1
DNA: TGCGCCAGCAGCGGTGAGGATAGCGGGGGGACAGATACGCAGTATTTT
CDR3: CASSGEDSGGTDTQYF

size: once
D: TRBD1
J: TRBJ2-7
V: TRBV30
DNA: TGTGCCTGTAGAAGACAGGGGAGGTACGAGCAGTACTTC
CDR3: CACRRQGRYEQYF

size: few
D: -
J: TRBJ1-1
V: TRBV9
DNA: TGTGCCAGCAGCGTAGCTGTTGCCAGTCAGAACACTGAAGCTTTCTTT
CDR3: CASSVAVASQNTEAFF

size: -
D: -
J: TRBJ2-1
V: TRBV7-2
DNA: TGTGCCAGCAGCTTACAGGGATACGAGCAGTTCTTC
CDR3: CASSLQGYEQFF

size: -
D: TRBD2
J: TRBJ2-7
V: TRBV6-1
DNA: TGTGCCAGCAGTGAACGGATAGCGGGGGGGCAGTACGAGCAGTACTTC
CDR3: CASSERIAGGQYEQYF

size: -
D: TRBD1
J: TRBJ1-2
V: TRBV25-1
DNA: TGTGCCAGCAGGGCCGGTGGGACAGGGAACTATGGCTACACCTTC
CDR3: CASRAGGTGNYGYTF

size: -
D: TRBD1
J: TRBJ2-1
V: TRBV2
DNA: TGTGCCAGCAGTACCGGGACAGGCTCCTACAATGAGCAGTTCTTC
CDR3: CASSTGTGSYNEQFF

size: few
D: -
J: TRBJ1-1
V: TRBV19
DNA: TGTGCCACCAAAAGAGGAAGTTCGGGCACTGAAGCTTTCTTT
CDR3: CATKRGSSGTEAFF

size: -
D: TRBD1
J: TRBJ1-2
V: TRBV6-5
DNA: TGTGCCAGCAGACCCTGGGACAGGCACTATGGCTACACCTTC
CDR3: CASRPWDRHYGYTF

size: -
D: -
J: TRBJ2-1
V: TRBV14
DNA: TGTGCCAGCAGCCGCCCAGGGATTGGCAATGAGCAGTTCTTC
CDR3: CASSRPGIGNEQFF

size: -
D: TRBD1
J: TRBJ1-1
V: TRBV27
DNA: TGTGCCAGCAGTCACCGTTGGGACAGGCAAGAAGCTTTCTTT
CDR3: CASSHRWDRQEAFF

size: -
D: TRBD1
J: TRBJ2-5
V: TRBV11-2
DNA: TGTGCCAGCGTCCCCTTGGCCGGGACAGGGTTATCGGAGACCCAGTACTTC
CDR3: CASVPLAGTGLSETQYF

size: -
D: -
J: TRBJ1-3
V: TRBV19
DNA: TGTGCCAGTAGTGGAACAGGGCTGGCTGGAAACACCATATATTTT
CDR3: CASSGTGLAGNTIYF

size: -
D: -
J: TRBJ2-5
V: TRBV19
DNA: TGTGCCAGTAGTATATTAGGGGCCAGGCAAGAGACCCAGTACTTC
CDR3: CASSILGARQETQYF

size: once
D: -
J: TRBJ1-2
V: TRBV21-1
DNA: TGTGCCAGCAGCAACCGGGGGACAGGATGCGGCTACACCTTC
CDR3: CASSNRGTGCGYTF

size: -
D: -
J: TRBJ2-7
V: TRBV6-5
DNA: TGTGCCAGCAGTTACGCCCGCCAGGGCGACTACGAGCAGTACTTC
CDR3: CASSYARQGDYEQYF

size: -
D: TRBD1
J: TRBJ1-6
V: TRBV2
DNA: TGTGCCAGCTGGGGACAGGGGAATTCACCCCTCCACTTT
CDR3: CASWGQGNSPLHF

size: few
D: TRBD2
J: TRBJ2-4
V: TRBV4-1
DNA: TGCGCCAGCAGCCAAGTGGGGGGGAGGAACAGCGCAGCCAAAAACATTCAGTACTTC
CDR3: CASSQVGGRNSAAKNIQYF

size: few
D: -
J: TRBJ1-4
V: TRBV30
DNA: TGTGCCTGGACCCCGAACGCCTGGGCGGGGGAAAAACTGTTTTTT
CDR3: CAWTPNAWAGEKLFF

size: -
D: TRBD2
J: TRBJ2-3
V: TRBV2
DNA: TGTGCCAGCAGTCCACGACTAGCGGGGGGTCTCACAGATACGCAGTATTTT
CDR3: CASSPRLAGGLTDTQYF

size: -
D: -
J: TRBJ1-1
V: TRBV5-6
DNA: TGTGCCAGCATGGGGGGGAGCAACACTGAAGCTTTCTTT
CDR3: CASMGGSNTEAFF

size: -
D: -
J: TRBJ2-5
V: TRBV7-8
DNA: TGTGCCAGCAGCTTAGGGGGGGCGGGGGCACAAGAGACCCAGTACTTC
CDR3: CASSLGGAGAQETQYF

size: few
D: -
J: TRBJ1-2
V: TRBV4-3
DNA: TGCGCCAGCAGCCAAGTCCAGGCCAGGGGCTACACCTTC
CDR3: CASSQVQARGYTF

size: -
D: -
J: TRBJ1-1
V: TRBV30
DNA: TGTGCCTGGAGGGGGCCACCGGGACATTCGAACACTGAAGCTTTCTTT
CDR3: CAWRGPPGHSNTEAFF

size: -
D: -
J: TRBJ1-6
V: TRBV21-1
DNA: TGTGCCTGCAACCGGGACAGTAAAGATTCACCCCTCCACTTT
CDR3: CACNRDSKDSPLHF

size: -
D: TRBD1
J: TRBJ1-6
V: TRBV5-1
DNA: TGCGCCAGCAGCTTGGGTACAGGGGTCGATTCACCCCTCCACTTT
CDR3: CASSLGTGVDSPLHF

size: few
D: TRBD1
J: TRBJ1-1
V: TRBV13
DNA: TGTGCCAGCAGCTTAAAGGGGGCGAAAGCTTTCTTT
CDR3: CASSLKGAKAFF

size: many
D: TRBD1
J: TRBJ1-2
V: TRBV6-5
DNA: TGTGCCAGCAGTTACGTCCGGACAGGGGGCGGGTATGGCTACACCTTC
CDR3: CASSYVRTGGGYGYTF

size: few
D: -
J: TRBJ1-2
V: TRBV6-5
DNA: TGTGCCAGCAGTTACCTACGGGGCTACAGGGATGGCTACACCTTC
CDR3: CASSYLRGYRDGYTF

size: many
D: TRBD2
J: TRBJ2-7
V: TRBV6-1
DNA: TGTGCCAGCACCAAGCTAGCGGGGGGGCCCTACGAGCAGTACTTC
CDR3: CASTKLAGGPYEQYF

size: -
D: -
J: TRBJ1-2
V: TRBV6-1
DNA: TGTGCCAGCAGGAAGGACAGCGGGATACCCCTCTCCACCTTC
CDR3: CASRKDSGIPLSTF

size: -
D: -
J: TRBJ2-5
V: TRBV7-2
DNA: TGTGCCAGCAGCTTAGTCGGGACACAGAAAGAGACCCAGTACTTC
CDR3: CASSLVGTQKETQYF

size: -
D: -
J: TRBJ1-1
V: TRBV7-2
DNA: TGTGCCAGCAGCTCTAAAGCGGGGGTCACTGAAGCTTTCTTT
CDR3: CASSSKAGVTEAFF